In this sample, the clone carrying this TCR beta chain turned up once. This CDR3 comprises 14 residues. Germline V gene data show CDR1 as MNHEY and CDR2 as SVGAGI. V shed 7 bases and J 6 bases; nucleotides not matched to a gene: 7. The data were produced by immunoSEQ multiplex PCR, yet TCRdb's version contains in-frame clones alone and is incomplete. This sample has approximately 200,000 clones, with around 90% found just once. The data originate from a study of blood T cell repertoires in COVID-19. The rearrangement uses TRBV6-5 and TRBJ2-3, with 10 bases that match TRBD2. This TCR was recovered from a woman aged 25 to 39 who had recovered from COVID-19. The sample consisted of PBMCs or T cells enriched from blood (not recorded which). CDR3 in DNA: TGTGCCAGCACCGAGCGGGGGGGCCGGGATACGCAGTATTTT. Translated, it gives CASTERGGRDTQYF.